Listed below are T cell receptor beta chains from one sample, sequenced in a study of technical replicates of blood from several donors. Measured with immunoSEQ multiplex PCR; TCRdb has only the in-frame clones, and not every one. The sample holds under 80,000 clones, roughly 97% seen once. The material sequenced was T cells isolated from PBMCs. These receptors originate from a human donor in good health. Both conserved end residues are trimmed from each CDR3.

V gene,J gene,CDR3 protein
TRBV5-1,TRBJ2-3,ASSLVLAGGSTDTQY
TRBV5-1,TRBJ2-7,ASSLAWDLPYEQY
TRBV4-1,TRBJ1-1,ASSRSGEAF
TRBV15,TRBJ2-7,ATSSALGTGAINEQY
TRBV10-1,TRBJ2-7,ASSASRGDYEQY
TRBV28,TRBJ2-7,ASSPQGAISYEQY
TRBV5-4,TRBJ1-2,ASSSSFWYRDGYT
TRBV6-5,TRBJ2-3,ASSVGGEATDTQY
TRBV19,TRBJ2-3,ASSTSFSGTDTQY
TRBV5-1,TRBJ2-7,ASSLGSGTGDYEQY
TRBV7-9,TRBJ2-5,ASSLGVGRGLSETQY
TRBV2,TRBJ2-7,ASSVGETSYEQY
TRBV7-9,TRBJ1-3,ASSPISGNTIY
TRBV6-1,TRBJ2-7,ASSEGEQIYSYEQY
TRBV7-9,TRBJ1-1,ASTGQDVNTEAF
TRBV14,TRBJ2-3,ASSPTGTSTDTQY
TRBV27,TRBJ2-6,ASSYQFSGANVLT
TRBV30,TRBJ1-2,AWSMGGSGYT
TRBV5-6,TRBJ1-1,ASSFRQSTNTEAF
TRBV5-1,TRBJ1-4,ASSLSGTETTNEKLF
TRBV28,TRBJ1-2,ASSYGQGYGYT
TRBV2,TRBJ1-2,ASSVGLLQDYGYT
TRBV28,TRBJ1-3,ASSFGAGQIDSGNTIY
TRBV7-6,TRBJ2-1,ASSLDRAYNEQF
TRBV9,TRBJ1-2,ASSVSPQGVRNGYT
TRBV30,TRBJ1-1,AWDRANTEAF
TRBV19,TRBJ2-7,ASSISGTGAYEQY
TRBV5-1,TRBJ2-5,ASSGGFNRETQY
TRBV7-9,TRBJ1-1,ASSSQMTGGTSVAEAF
TRBV6-5,TRBJ1-2,ASSTGTGFGYT
TRBV5-1,TRBJ1-1,ASSLEANTEAF
TRBV5-6,TRBJ1-6,ASSLQGALLWVSPLH